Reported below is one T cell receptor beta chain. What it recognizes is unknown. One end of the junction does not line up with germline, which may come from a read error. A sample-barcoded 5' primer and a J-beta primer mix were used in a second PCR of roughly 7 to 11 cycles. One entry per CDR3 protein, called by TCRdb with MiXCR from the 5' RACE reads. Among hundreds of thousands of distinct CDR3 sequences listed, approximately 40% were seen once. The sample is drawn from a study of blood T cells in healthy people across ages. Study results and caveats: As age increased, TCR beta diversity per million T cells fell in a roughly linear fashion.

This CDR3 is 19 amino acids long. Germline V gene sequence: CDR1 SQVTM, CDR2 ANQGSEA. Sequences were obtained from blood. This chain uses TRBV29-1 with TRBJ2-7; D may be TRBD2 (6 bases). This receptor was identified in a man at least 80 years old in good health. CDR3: CSAQRAGWAGTSSSYEHYF. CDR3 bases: TGCAGCGCCCAGCGAGCAGGCTGGGCGGGGACGTCCAGCTCCTACGAGCATTACTTC.